The 8 T cell receptor beta chains reported below all come from one sample, sequenced in a study of neoadjuvant nivolumab and ipilimumab in lung cancer. Sequenced by immunoSEQ multiplex PCR; TCRdb stores in-frame clones only, minus some. The sample records about 18,000 clones, under 80% being singletons. Sample: tumor tissue, taken after neoadjuvant nivolumab, alone or with ipilimumab, at or shortly before surgery. These receptors originate from an adult with non-small cell lung cancer.

The V and J genes are TRBV5-6 and TRBJ2-7; 8 nucleotides line up with TRBD1. V was pared by 6 bases and J by 9 bases, with 20 bases of the junction left unmatched. Germline V gene sequence: CDR1 SGHDT, CDR2 YYEEEE. This CDR3 is 16 amino acids long. CDR3 in amino acids: CASTPNDRGKDPRQYF. The CDR3 bases are TGTGCCAGCACCCCCAACGACAGGGGAAAGGATCCGCGGCAGTACTTC.

The V call is TRBV7-2, the J call TRBJ1-1; D remains ambiguous. With 1 base removed from V and 1 base from J, the gap between germline ends came to 7 bases. Germline V gives CDR1 SGHTA, CDR2 FQGNSA. The CDR3 has 14 residues. CDR3 bases: TGTGCCAGCAGCTTAGAATTGGGGAACACTGAAGCTTTCTTT. Protein sequence: CASSLELGNTEAFF.

CDR3 sequence (DNA): TGTGCCACCACGGGACAGGTAACCTACGAGCAGTACTTC. Encoded protein: CATTGQVTYEQYF. The chain employs TRBV7-9 and TRBJ2-7; 8 bases agree with TRBD1. This CDR3 spans 13 amino acids. Germline V gene sequence: CDR1 SEHNR, CDR2 FQNEAQ (reference sequence). The trim removed 10 bases at V and 2 bases at J, leaving 7 bases unmatched.

Written as DNA, the CDR3 is TGTGCCAGCAGTGAGCAGGGAGGGAATGAGCAGTTCTTC. Protein product: CASSEQGGNEQFF. V gene TRBV6-1 combines with J gene TRBJ2-1, with 7 bases lining up with TRBD2. Germline trimming cut 3 bases from V and 7 bases from J; bases unmatched to any gene: 3. Germline CDR1 and CDR2: MNHNS and SASEGT. This CDR3 has 13 amino acids.

The rearrangement uses TRBV6-6 and TRBJ2-7; 10 positions match TRBD2. Trimming cost V 10 bases and J 2 bases; bases outside gene matches: 2. The germline CDR1 and CDR2 sequences are MNHNY and SVGAGI (reference sequence). The CDR3 covers 12 residues. The CDR3 reads CATGLATYEQYF. CDR3 DNA sequence: TGTGCCACGGGACTAGCGACCTACGAGCAGTACTTC.

The gene calls are TRBV30 and TRBJ2-7, with 10 bases lining up with TRBD1. The CDR3 loop spans 13 amino acids. V gave up 5 bases and J gave up 3 bases; unmatched junction bases: 4. Germline CDR1 reads GTSNPN; CDR2 reads SVGIG (reference sequence). The CDR3 sequence is CAWGTGAGYEQYF. Here the CDR3 DNA reads TGTGCCTGGGGGACAGGGGCCGGCTACGAGCAGTACTTC. The full variable domain, with the rest looked up from reference TRBV30 and TRBJ2-7, is SQTIHQWPATLVQPVGSPLSLECTVEGTSNPNLYWYRQAAGRGLQLLFYSVGIGQISSEVPQNLSASRPQDRQFILSSKKLLLSDSGFYLCAWGTGAGYEQYFGPGTRLTVT.

The chain uses TRBV10-2 and TRBJ1-6; D gene ambiguous. The germline V gene has CDR1 WSHSY and CDR2 SAAADI. This CDR3 is built from 14 residues. Between the trimmed V and J ends, which lost 3 bases and 12 bases, there was a span of 15 bases. CDR3 bases: TGCGCCAGCAGTGACGTAAACATTTTAGGACCCCTCCACTTT. As protein: CASSDVNILGPLHF.

In DNA, the CDR3 is TGTGCCAGCAGCGTAGCTACAGGTCTCGCTTACGAGCAGTACTTC. This sequence encodes CASSVATGLAYEQYF. The chain joins TRBV9 to TRBJ2-7; D possibly corresponds to TRBD1 (5 bases). V gave up 0 bases and J gave up 4 bases, with 14 bases separating them. The CDR3 loop spans 15 amino acids. Germline V gene data show CDR1 as SGDLS and CDR2 as YYNGEE.